This T cell receptor (beta chain) was captured by sequencing in a study of graft-versus-host responses after intestinal transplantation. For the study at large: The transplants performed in recipients were multivisceral, liver-intestinal, or isolated intestinal. After anti-thymocyte globulin induction, recipients took tacrolimus and steroids for three to four years. Study-level points and caveats: Marrow from the recipient contained GvH clones, some of which had appeared first in ileum or blood.

The table came from immunoSEQ multiplex PCR; TCRdb's copy has only in-frame clones and leaves some out. The sample comprises about 70,000 clones, 90% of which are singletons, and less than 5% rests with the top ten. As concerns this clone: Its target is unknown.

The CDR3 length is 17 residues. V lost 1 base and J lost 0, with 12 bases in between. CDR1 and CDR2 from the germline V gene are MGHRA and YSYEKL. V usage is TRBV4-1 and J usage is TRBJ2-2; weak D call: TRBD2 (5 bases). The sequence was obtained from a human donor who was the organ donor for an intestinal transplant. This material consisted of unstimulated CD8+ T cells sorted from spleen or lymph node cells, taken before transplant. The DNA of the CDR3 is TGCGCCAGCAGCCAAGGGGTCGGCGGGTCGAACACCGGGGAGCTGTTTTTT. This sequence encodes CASSQGVGGSNTGELFF.